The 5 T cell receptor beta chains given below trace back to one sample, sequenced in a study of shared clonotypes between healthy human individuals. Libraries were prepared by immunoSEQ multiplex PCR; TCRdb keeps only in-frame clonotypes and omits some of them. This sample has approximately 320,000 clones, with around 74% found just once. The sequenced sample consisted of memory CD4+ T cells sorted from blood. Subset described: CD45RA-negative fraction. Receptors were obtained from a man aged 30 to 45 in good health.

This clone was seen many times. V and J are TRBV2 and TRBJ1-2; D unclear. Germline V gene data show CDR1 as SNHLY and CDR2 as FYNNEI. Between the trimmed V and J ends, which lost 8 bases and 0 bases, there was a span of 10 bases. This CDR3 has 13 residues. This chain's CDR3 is CASRKGPNYGYTF. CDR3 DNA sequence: TGTGCCAGCCGAAAGGGTCCTAACTATGGCTACACCTTC.

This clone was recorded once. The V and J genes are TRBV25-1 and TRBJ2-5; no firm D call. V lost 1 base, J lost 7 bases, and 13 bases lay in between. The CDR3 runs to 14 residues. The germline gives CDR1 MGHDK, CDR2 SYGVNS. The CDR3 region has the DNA TGTGCCAGCAGTGAATTTGCTCATTCGGGGACCCAGTACTTC. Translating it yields CASSEFAHSGTQYF. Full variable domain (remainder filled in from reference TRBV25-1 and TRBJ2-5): EADIYQTPRYLVIGTGKKITLECSQTMGHDKMYWYQQDPGMELHLIHYSYGVNSTEKGDLSSESTVSRIRTEHFPLTLESARPSHTSQYLCASSEFAHSGTQYFGPGTRLLVL.

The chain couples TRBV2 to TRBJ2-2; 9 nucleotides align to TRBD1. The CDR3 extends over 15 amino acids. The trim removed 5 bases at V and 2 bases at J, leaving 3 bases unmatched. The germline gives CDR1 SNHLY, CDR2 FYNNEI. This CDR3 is CASSSQGANTGELFF. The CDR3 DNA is TGTGCCAGCAGTTCACAGGGGGCAAACACCGGGGAGCTGTTTTTT.

The CDR3 coding sequence is TGCGCCAGCAGCTTGGTGACAGGGGTGACAGATACGCAGTATTTT. Its translation: CASSLVTGVTDTQYF. This chain joins TRBV5-1 and TRBJ2-3; 8 bases are a match to TRBD1. CDR3 length: 15 residues. Germline V gene sequence: CDR1 SGHRS, CDR2 YFSETQ. Trimming at V came to 0 bases and at J to 3 bases, leaving 3 bases not matched to a gene.

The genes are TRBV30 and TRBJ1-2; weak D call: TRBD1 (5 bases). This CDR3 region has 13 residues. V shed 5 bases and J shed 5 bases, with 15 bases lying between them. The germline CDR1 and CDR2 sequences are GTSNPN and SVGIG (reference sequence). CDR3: CAWDAGTVYGYTF. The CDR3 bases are TGTGCCTGGGATGCCGGGACGGTATATGGCTACACCTTC.